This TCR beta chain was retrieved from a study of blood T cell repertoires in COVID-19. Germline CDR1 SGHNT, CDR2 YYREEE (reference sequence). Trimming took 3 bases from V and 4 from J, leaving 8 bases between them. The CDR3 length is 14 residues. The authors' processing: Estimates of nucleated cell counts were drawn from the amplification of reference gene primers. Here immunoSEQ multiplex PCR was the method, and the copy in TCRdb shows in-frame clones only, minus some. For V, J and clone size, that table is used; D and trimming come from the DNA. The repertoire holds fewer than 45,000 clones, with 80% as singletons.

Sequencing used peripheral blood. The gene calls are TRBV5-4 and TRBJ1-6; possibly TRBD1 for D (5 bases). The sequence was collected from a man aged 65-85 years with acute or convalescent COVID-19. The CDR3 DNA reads TGTGCCAGCAGCTCCCAGGGTTATAATTCACCCCTCCACTTT. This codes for CASSSQGYNSPLHF.